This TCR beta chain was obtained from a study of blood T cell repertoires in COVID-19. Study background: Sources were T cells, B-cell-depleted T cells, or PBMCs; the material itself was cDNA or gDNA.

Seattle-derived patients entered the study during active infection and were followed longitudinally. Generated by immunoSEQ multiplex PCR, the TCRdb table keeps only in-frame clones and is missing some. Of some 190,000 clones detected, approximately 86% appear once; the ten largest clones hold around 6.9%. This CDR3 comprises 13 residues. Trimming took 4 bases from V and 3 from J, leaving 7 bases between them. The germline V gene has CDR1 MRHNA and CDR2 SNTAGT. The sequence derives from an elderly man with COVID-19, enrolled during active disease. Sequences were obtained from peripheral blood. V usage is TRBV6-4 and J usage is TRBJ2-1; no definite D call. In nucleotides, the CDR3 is TGTGCCAGCAGTGTTGTCCTCTACAATGAGCAGTTCTTC. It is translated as CASSVVLYNEQFF.